This T cell receptor (beta chain) was recorded in a study of blood T cell repertoires in COVID-19. Study-level background: There were acute and convalescent COVID-19 samples, and they came from the United States, Italy and Spain. Nucleic acid was either cDNA or gDNA, and it came from T cells, B-cell-depleted T cells, or PBMCs.

Per the study methods: Counts of nucleated cells, estimated from reference gene primer amplification, were obtained. Sequencing used immunoSEQ multiplex PCR; TCRdb keeps in-frame clones, though not all of them. From that table come the V and J calls and clone size; the DNA was used to work out D and trimming. The sample has nearly 80,000 clones; roughly 85% are singletons. V was trimmed by 8 bases and J by 6 bases, leaving 14 bases between them. Germline-derived CDR1 and CDR2 are LNHDA and SQIVND (reference sequence). CDR3 length: 13 residues. The rearrangement uses TRBV19 and TRBJ2-1; D might be TRBD1 (5 bases). Sequenced: peripheral blood. The sequence was obtained from a woman in her seventies with acute or convalescent COVID-19. CDR3 sequence reads: CASSAGYSNEQFF. DNA of the CDR3: TGTGCCAGTTCAGCAGGGTATAGCAATGAGCAGTTCTTC.